The present entry profiles one T cell receptor (beta chain) with its context. Its target is unknown. Profiling relied on immunoSEQ multiplex PCR, and the TCRdb table lists in-frame clones only, not all of them. The sample includes 85,000 or so clones, about 76% of them seen just once. CDR1 is GTSNPN, CDR2 SVGIG, per germline (reference sequence). The CDR3 length is 12 residues. Trimming left V 2 bases short and J 5 bases short, with 9 bases between. The data are from a study of cytotoxic CD8 clonotypes in ibrutinib-treated CLL. As for the study in general: The subjects consisted of about eleven relapsed/refractory and about 14 treatment-naive individuals, with some 18 IGHV unmutated. Broader study findings: An increase in clonality occurred at ibrutinib response, followed by a return toward baseline at progression.

This receptor was identified in a human donor with chronic lymphocytic leukemia. The chain couples TRBV30 to TRBJ2-5, with a tentative D call TRBD2 (6 bases). This specimen consisted of PBMCs, obtained after 12 months of ibrutinib treatment. CDR3 sequence (DNA): TGTGCCTGGAGTCCCGGGAGTGAGACCCAGTACTTC. Protein: CAWSPGSETQYF.